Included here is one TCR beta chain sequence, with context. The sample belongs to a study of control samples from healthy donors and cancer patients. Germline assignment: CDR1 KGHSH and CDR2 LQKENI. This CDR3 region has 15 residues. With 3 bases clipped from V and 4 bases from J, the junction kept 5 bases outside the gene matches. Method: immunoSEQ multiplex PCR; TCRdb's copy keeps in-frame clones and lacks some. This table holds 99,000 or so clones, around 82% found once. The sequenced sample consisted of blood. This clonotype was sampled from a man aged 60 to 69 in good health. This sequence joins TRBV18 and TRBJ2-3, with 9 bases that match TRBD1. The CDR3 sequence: CASSPGQGSADTQYF. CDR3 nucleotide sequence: TGTGCCAGCTCACCGGGACAGGGTAGCGCAGATACGCAGTATTTT.